Below, 3 T cell receptor beta chains from the same sample are listed, as sequenced in a study of breast tumors, draining lymph nodes, adjacent tissues. Axillary draining lymph nodes of breast cancer patients supplied the node samples. Via MiXCR, TCRdb re-called the multiplex PCR reads, giving one row per CDR3 protein. The data show roughly 86,000 distinct CDR3 sequences, 15% to 20% seen once. Material: axillary lymph node tissue. The source of these receptors is a female donor with breast cancer. Some clones in this sample may be carry-over from other donors' samples.

This clonotype has a count of ten or more. The chain combines TRBV25-1 with TRBJ2-7, with TRBD2 matching 7 bases. CDR1 MGHDK and CDR2 SYGVNS come from the germline V gene. The CDR3 loop spans 12 amino acids. J was trimmed by 7 bases and V by 6 bases; bases with no gene match: 6. The CDR3 sequence is CASSPLGGEQYF. CDR3 in DNA: TGTGCCAGCAGCCCCCTCGGGGGGGAGCAGTACTTC.

This clonotype has a count of ten or more. The chain combines TRBV12-3 or TRBV12-4 with TRBJ1-3; TRBD1 matches 9 bases. V lost 5 bases and J lost 4; bases outside the gene matches: 12. The CDR3 runs 17 residues. The CDR3 is CASSLRNRGPQGNTIYF. The CDR3 bases are TGTGCCAGCAGTCTACGAAACAGGGGGCCGCAAGGAAACACCATATATTTT.

This clonotype was seen at least ten times. The rearrangement joins TRBV11-2 to TRBJ2-3; 7 positions agree with TRBD2. The CDR3 spans 14 residues. CDR1 and CDR2 from the germline V gene are SGHAT and FQNNGV. Trimming at V came to 5 bases and at J to 4 bases, leaving 6 bases not matched to a gene. The CDR3 sequence: CASSPGTTSDTQYF. DNA for the CDR3: TGTGCCAGCAGCCCAGGGACTACCTCAGATACGCAGTATTTT.